A single sample gave rise to the 19 T cell receptor beta chains below, sequenced in a study of beta chain features in type 1 diabetes. The investigators reverse transcribed all of the isolated RNA, so they sequenced expressed TCRB transcripts. Libraries were prepared by immunoSEQ multiplex PCR; TCRdb keeps only in-frame clonotypes and omits some of them. The sample shows some 500,000 clones, approximately 10% of them seen only once. The source material was naive CD4+ T cells from blood. The receptors here all came from a woman under 30 in good health.

This clone showed up many times. The J gene is TRBJ2-7, the V gene TRBV29-1; 10 positions match TRBD1. The ends lost 4 bases at V and 5 bases at J; junction bases unmatched: 5. In germline, CDR1 is SQVTM, CDR2 ANQGSEA. This CDR3 contains 13 residues. This CDR3 reads CSVGGQGLNEQYF. Here the CDR3 DNA reads TGCAGCGTTGGGGGACAGGGGTTGAACGAGCAGTACTTC.

The rearrangement uses TRBV7-2 and TRBJ1-5, with 7 bases that match TRBD1. V was pared by 4 bases and J by 2 bases, with 8 bases of the junction left unmatched. The CDR3 has 16 residues. In germline, CDR1 is SGHTA, CDR2 FQGNSA. The CDR3 reads CASSSVGGTGNQPQHF. The DNA of the CDR3 is TGTGCCAGCAGCTCCGTCGGGGGGACAGGCAATCAGCCCCAGCATTTT.

This clone showed up just a few times. J is TRBJ2-1 and V is TRBV27, with D maybe TRBD1 (5 bases). V was cut by 4 bases and J by 6 bases, with 10 bases left in between. This CDR3 contains 13 residues. Germline CDR1 MNHEY, CDR2 SMNVEV (reference sequence). In nucleotides, the CDR3 is TGTGCCAGCAGTTGGGTCACAGGCAATGAGCAGTTCTTC. The encoded protein is CASSWVTGNEQFF.

This clone was seen a few times. The chain has TRBV7-9 and TRBJ2-1; 11 positions agree with TRBD2. CDR1 is SEHNR and CDR2 is FQNEAQ in the germline V gene (reference sequence). CDR3 length: 16 amino acids. J lost 4 bases, V lost 5 bases, and 7 bases had no gene match. The CDR3 sequence is CASSPLTSGSYNEQFF. The CDR3, as DNA: TGTGCCAGCAGCCCACTAACTAGCGGGAGTTACAATGAGCAGTTCTTC.

The rearrangement links TRBV28 to TRBJ2-1; D is ambiguous. In germline, CDR1 is MDHEN, CDR2 SYDVKM. The CDR3 is 13 residues long. V lost 8 bases and J lost 10, with 18 bases in between. The CDR3 is CASALPSVGEQFF. The CDR3 DNA reads as TGTGCCAGCGCCCTGCCCTCCGTAGGAGAGCAGTTCTTC. Full variable domain (outside the CDR3, taken from reference TRBV28 and TRBJ2-1): DVKVTQSSRYLVKRTGEKVFLECVQDMDHENMFWYRQDPGLGLRLIYFSYDVKMKEKGDIPEGYSVSREKKERFSLILESASTNQTSMYLCASALPSVGEQFFGPGTRLTVL.

The chain recombines TRBV30 with TRBJ2-7, with D perhaps TRBD1 (6 bases). This CDR3 has 17 residues. V lost 1 base and J lost 2, with 21 bases in between. CDR1 and CDR2 from the germline V gene are GTSNPN and SVGIG (reference sequence). CDR3 in DNA: TGTGCCTGGAGTGGGGTACGAGTCAGGGGTTATGCCTACGAGCAGTACTTC. It encodes CAWSGVRVRGYAYEQYF.

The chain employs TRBV2 and TRBJ1-1; possibly TRBD1 for D (5 bases). The CDR3 runs to 13 residues. From germline, CDR1 is SNHLY and CDR2 FYNNEI. Trimming stripped 4 bases from V and 6 bases from J, with 12 bases between. The chain's CDR3 is CASSGRGLAEAFF. The CDR3 DNA follows: TGTGCCAGCAGTGGCCGGGGACTGGCTGAAGCTTTCTTT.

There are a few counts of this clone. The chain couples TRBV5-4 to TRBJ2-2; 7 bases are shared with TRBD1. Per germline, CDR1 SGHNT and CDR2 YYREEE (reference sequence). The V gene end was trimmed by 4 bases and the J gene end by 7 bases; junction bases not matched to a gene: 7. The CDR3 runs to 14 residues. The CDR3 here is CASSIDRVNGELFF. CDR3 nucleotides: TGTGCCAGCAGCATTGACAGGGTAAACGGGGAGCTGTTTTTT.

This chain's CDR3 is CASSYTLNTEAFF. CDR3 in DNA: TGTGCCAGCAGTTACACGTTGAACACTGAAGCTTTCTTT. This chain links TRBV6-5 with TRBJ1-1; unclear D gene. The CDR3 is 13 amino acids. Germline V gene sequence: CDR1 MNHEY, CDR2 SVGAGI. Trimming removed 2 bases at V and 0 bases at J, with 4 bases between.

Only a few counts were recorded for this clone. The gene calls are TRBV28 and TRBJ1-5; D is perhaps TRBD1 (6 bases). This CDR3 is built from 15 residues. Germline CDR1 reads MDHEN; CDR2 reads SYDVKM. Trimming stripped 6 bases from V and 2 bases from J, with 14 bases between. The CDR3 region has the DNA TGTGCCAGCAGGGAACGGGGGCACGGCAATCAGCCCCAGCATTTT. It translates to CASRERGHGNQPQHF.

A few counts support this clone. The chain employs TRBV7-9 and TRBJ2-2; TRBD1 might be the D (5 bases). V was shortened by 1 base and J by 0 bases, with 6 bases between the two germline ends. Germline CDR1 and CDR2: SEHNR and FQNEAQ (reference sequence). This CDR3 has 15 residues. CDR3 residues: CASSLGGTNTGELFF. The CDR3 bases are TGTGCCAGCAGCTTAGGGGGCACGAACACCGGGGAGCTGTTTTTT.

This clone was seen more than once but under ten times. CDR3 sequence: CASSTGQDTGELFF. CDR3 in DNA: TGTGCCAGCAGCACCGGACAAGACACCGGGGAGCTGTTTTTT. This chain links TRBV5-4 with TRBJ2-2, with TRBD1 as a possible D gene (5 bases). Trimming left V 4 bases short and J 3 bases short, with 10 bases between. Germline values: CDR1 SGHNT, CDR2 YYREEE (reference sequence). This CDR3 comprises 14 residues.

The CDR3, as DNA: TGTGCCAGCCAAACCGGGACAGCTTACGAGCAGTACTTC. Protein sequence: CASQTGTAYEQYF. V and J are TRBV7-9 and TRBJ2-7; TRBD1 matches 7 bases. The germline V gene has CDR1 SEHNR and CDR2 FQNEAQ (reference sequence). This CDR3 is built from 13 residues. J was trimmed by 4 bases and V by 8 bases; bases with no gene match: 8.

In its sample, this clone was seen a few times. This sequence joins TRBV5-1 and TRBJ2-1; D perhaps matches TRBD2 (5 bases). The germline CDR1 and CDR2 sequences are SGHRS and YFSETQ. The V end lost 0 bases, the J end lost 7 bases, and 14 bases lay between the germline ends. This CDR3 is built from 15 residues. CDR3 DNA: TGCGCCAGCAGCTTGGAGGTAGCGCCTACTAATGAGCAGTTCTTC. Amino acid sequence: CASSLEVAPTNEQFF. The entire variable domain, with the rest obtained from reference TRBV5-1 and TRBJ2-1, is as follows: KAGVTQTPRYLIKTRGQQVTLSCSPISGHRSVSWYQQTPGQGLQFLFEYFSETQRNKGNFPGRFSGRQFSNSRSEMNVSTLELGDSALYLCASSLEVAPTNEQFFGPGTRLTVL.

V and J are TRBV20-1 and TRBJ2-1, with 9 bases fitting TRBD2. In germline, CDR1 is DFQATT, CDR2 SNEGSKA (reference sequence). The CDR3 has 11 residues. V shed 3 bases and J 9 bases; nucleotides not matched to a gene: 0. CDR3 loop: CSARTSGEQFF. In DNA, the CDR3 is TGCAGTGCTAGGACTAGCGGTGAGCAGTTCTTC.

The J gene is TRBJ2-7, the V gene TRBV20-1; D call uncertain. This CDR3 contains 11 residues. V was clipped by 0 bases and J by 2 bases, with 2 bases between them. The V gene's germline CDR1 is DFQATT and CDR2 SNEGSKA (reference sequence). The CDR3 spells CSAREAYEQYF. CDR3 DNA sequence: TGCAGTGCTAGAGAGGCCTACGAGCAGTACTTC.

J is TRBJ1-2 and V is TRBV6-1; tentatively, D is TRBD1 (5 bases). The CDR3 runs 13 residues. V was cut by 6 bases and J by 3 bases, with 11 bases left in between. Per germline, CDR1 MNHNS and CDR2 SASEGT. CDR3 residues: CASSLGPDYGYTF. The CDR3 DNA sequence: TGTGCCAGCAGCTTGGGACCGGACTATGGCTACACCTTC.

This clone was detected only a few times. This chain joins TRBV15 and TRBJ2-1; D unclear. Trimming stripped 7 bases from V and 8 bases from J, with 9 bases between. CDR3 size: 11 residues. Germline V lookup: CDR1 LNHNV, CDR2 YYDKDF (reference sequence). In DNA form, the CDR3 reads TGTGCCACCACCCGGGCCGATGAGCAGTTCTTC. It specifies CATTRADEQFF.

This clone has only a few counts. V gene TRBV10-2 combines with J gene TRBJ2-3; D gene uncertain. CDR1 is WSHSY, CDR2 SAAADI, per germline. The V gene lost 6 bases and the J gene lost 2 bases, with 3 bases spanning the gap. The CDR3 extends over 11 amino acids. The CDR3 sequence is CASSATDTQYF. For the CDR3, the DNA is TGCGCCAGCAGCGCCACAGATACGCAGTATTTT.